These 12 T cell receptor beta chains originate from one sample sequenced in a study of T cells after yellow fever vaccination. From the 5' RACE reads, TCRdb called clonotypes with MiXCR, one entry per CDR3 protein. The sample has 250,000 to 400,000 distinct CDR3 sequences, roughly 4.3% seen once. Specimen: PBMCs, collected 15 days after the yellow fever booster vaccination. These receptors came from a man aged 18 to 30 who received the YFV17D yellow fever vaccine.

Many counts were recorded for this clonotype. The rearrangement uses TRBV6-2 or TRBV6-3 and TRBJ1-1; D is perhaps TRBD1 (5 bases). There are 12 residues in the CDR3. CDR1 MNHEY and CDR2 SVGEGT come from the germline V gene. Trimming cost V 4 bases and J 5 bases, with 8 bases left between them. CDR3 coding DNA: TGTGCCAGCAGTTTCAGGGTTACTGAAGCTTTCTTT. This codes for CASSFRVTEAFF.

This clonotype was picked up many times. CDR3 in amino acids: CASSYSERNTEAFF. DNA of the CDR3: TGTGCCAGCAGTTACTCCGAGAGGAACACTGAAGCTTTCTTT. The V gene is TRBV6-6, the J gene TRBJ1-1; D not resolved. Germline CDR1 MNHNY, CDR2 SVGAGI (reference sequence). V lost 0 bases to trimming and J lost 1 base, with 6 bases between them. The CDR3 has 14 amino acids.

This clonotype has a handful of counts. The CDR3 DNA reads as TGTGCCAGTAGTATCATTCCGGAGTATCAGCCCCAGCATTTT. Its translation is CASSIIPEYQPQHF. The rearrangement links TRBV19 to TRBJ1-5; no firm D call. Trimming removed 3 bases at V and 5 bases at J, with 11 bases between. Germline CDR1 LNHDA, CDR2 SQIVND (reference sequence). The CDR3 contains 14 residues.

This clonotype has at least ten counts. This chain connects TRBV18 to TRBJ2-3; D uncertain. CDR3 length: 12 residues. The V end lost 3 bases, the J end lost 6 bases, and 7 bases lay between the germline ends. Germline V CDR1 and CDR2: KGHSH, LQKENI. CDR3 coding DNA: TGTGCCAGCTCACCTACACAGGATACGCAGTATTTT. Protein product: CASSPTQDTQYF.

This clonotype showed up many times. The chain links TRBV7-2 to TRBJ1-3, with a possible D match to TRBD1 (5 bases). CDR1 and CDR2 from the germline V gene are SGHTA and FQGNSA. V shed 1 base and J shed 0 bases, with 10 bases lying between them. The CDR3 contains 16 residues. CDR3 bases: TGTGCCAGCAGCTTAGGAGGGGTCGGCTCTGGAAACACCATATATTTT. The encoded protein is CASSLGGVGSGNTIYF. Drawing the rest from reference TRBV7-2 and TRBJ1-3, the complete variable domain is GAGVSQSPSNKVTEKGKDVELRCDPISGHTALYWYRQSLGQGLEFLIYFQGNSAPDKSGLPSDRFSAERTGGSVSTLTIQRTQQEDSAVYLCASSLGGVGSGNTIYFGEGSWLTVV.

At least ten counts were recorded for this clonotype. The rearrangement joins TRBV7-8 to TRBJ1-4, with 7 bases identical to TRBD1. Trimming cost V 6 bases and J 5 bases; bases outside gene matches: 9. CDR3 length: 15 residues. The germline V gene has CDR1 SGHVS and CDR2 FQNEAQ. The CDR3 protein is CASRGRTGLNEKLFF. The CDR3 DNA sequence: TGTGCCAGCAGGGGCCGGACAGGATTAAATGAAAAACTGTTTTTT.

This clonotype turned up a few times. This rearrangement joins TRBV29-1 to TRBJ2-2, with D possibly being TRBD1 or TRBD2 (7 bases each). Germline loops: CDR1 SQVTM, CDR2 ANQGSEA. This CDR3 region has 13 residues. V was clipped by 7 bases and J by 8 bases, with 17 bases between them. CDR3 loop: CSAALQGGGELFF. Here the CDR3 DNA reads TGCAGCGCCGCCCTGCAGGGGGGGGGGGAGCTGTTTTTT.

The CDR3 DNA sequence: TGCGCCAGCAGCTTGGCCGCGACTAGCGGGGGAGGAACAGATACGCAGTATTTT. This encodes CASSLAATSGGGTDTQYF. The chain combines TRBV5-1 with TRBJ2-3; 12 bases fit TRBD2. Trimming took 0 bases from V and 3 from J; bases not matched to a gene: 8. The length of the CDR3 is 18 residues. The germline V gene has CDR1 SGHRS and CDR2 YFSETQ.

This clonotype was recorded many times. The chain combines TRBV4-2 with TRBJ2-7, with no clear D. Trimming left V 3 bases short and J 0 bases short, with 9 bases between. This CDR3 is built from 14 residues. Germline CDR1 reads LGHNA; CDR2 reads YNFKEQ. This CDR3 is CASSHSDDSYEQYF. The CDR3 nucleotides are TGTGCCAGCAGCCACAGCGACGACTCCTACGAGCAGTACTTC.

Ten or more counts support this clonotype. The chain uses TRBV4-1 and TRBJ1-6; D remains ambiguous. The CDR3 has 13 amino acids. Trimming removed 4 bases at V and 12 bases at J, with 13 bases between. Germline V gene data show CDR1 as MGHRA and CDR2 as YSYEKL. CDR3: CASSPRLEGPLHF. CDR3 sequence (DNA): TGCGCCAGCAGCCCCCGGCTTGAGGGACCCCTCCACTTT.

This clonotype was observed a handful of times. This chain uses TRBV30 with TRBJ1-2; D call uncertain. Germline assignment: CDR1 GTSNPN and CDR2 SVGIG (reference sequence). Trimming removed 3 bases at V and 2 bases at J, with 7 bases between. The CDR3 has 12 residues. The CDR3 DNA reads as TGTGCCTGGAGATTAAGAAACTATGGCTACACCTTC. It encodes CAWRLRNYGYTF.

In this sample, this clonotype turned up a few times. This chain uses TRBV7-9 with TRBJ2-5; TRBD2 matches 8 bases. Germline lookup yields CDR1 SEHNR and CDR2 FQNEAQ (reference sequence). This CDR3 has 15 residues. V lost 5 bases to trimming and J lost 3 bases; unmatched junction nucleotides: 8. The CDR3: CASSPGVAGKETQYF. In DNA, the CDR3 is TGTGCCAGCAGCCCCGGGGTAGCGGGGAAAGAGACCCAGTACTTC.